This T cell receptor beta chain was sequenced during a study of beta chain features in type 1 diabetes. Study-wide results and limits: A moderate, significant TCRB CDR3 shortening appeared in type 1 diabetes across four CD4+ subsets.

Reverse transcription of all isolated RNA meant that expressed TCRB transcripts were sequenced. TCRdb's copy holds only in-frame clones and misses some; the assay was immunoSEQ multiplex PCR. The sample holds 550,000 to 850,000 clones; about an eighth are singletons and the top ten take approximately 0.02%. V was clipped by 5 bases and J by 4 bases, with 14 bases between them. Germline V gene lookup returns CDR1 SQVTM and CDR2 ANQGSEA. CDR3 length: 13 residues. This clone was counted a few times. What it binds is unknown. Cell sorting via CD45RO/CCR7/CD25/CD127/CD95/CD27 was performed to obtain CD4+ naive, central memory, regulatory and stem cell-like memory cells.

The V and J genes are TRBV29-1 and TRBJ1-1; perhaps TRBD1 as D (5 bases). The sample taken for sequencing was naive CD4+ T cells from blood. The sequence came from a young man with type 1 diabetes. This CDR3 reads CSVHRQIGTEAFF. The CDR3, as DNA: TGCAGCGTTCACCGACAGATTGGCACTGAAGCTTTCTTT.